A selection of T cell receptor beta chains follows, all from one sample in a study of early T cells in non-severe SARS-CoV-2 infection. One entry per CDR3 protein results from TCRdb running MiXCR on the 5' RACE reads. This table has 35,000 to 45,000 distinct CDR3 sequences, 5% to 6.5% appearing once. Material: whole blood. The receptors derive from an adult who was a healthcare worker with PCR-confirmed SARS-CoV-2 infection or an uninfected control (not recorded which). Each CDR3 is given with its conserved first and last residue. The D gene is left open where the match is weak. Rows give clone size only sometimes, using once, few, many, or a class for an expanded clone.

TRBV15	TRBJ2-1	TRBD1	many	CATNTGAGYNEQFF	TGTGCCACCAACACAGGGGCCGGGTACAATGAGCAGTTCTTC
TRBV5-1	TRBJ1-1	TRBD1	many	CASSPQTGGEAFF	TGCGCCAGCAGCCCCCAGACAGGGGGGGAAGCTTTCTTT
TRBV11-2	TRBJ1-2	-	many	CASSLTSPGVGYTF	TGTGCCAGCAGCTTAACAAGCCCCGGGGTCGGCTACACCTTC
TRBV7-9	TRBJ1-1	-	-	CASSQSTWSEAFF	TGTGCCAGCAGCCAGTCGACGTGGTCTGAAGCTTTCTTT
TRBV12-3/TRBV12-4	TRBJ1-1	TRBD1	-	CASSYHPDRDTEAFF	TGTGCCAGCAGTTACCACCCCGACAGGGACACTGAAGCTTTCTTT
TRBV20-1	TRBJ2-2	TRBD2	many	CSAHGTSGTGTGELFF	TGCAGTGCACACGGGACTAGCGGGACGGGTACCGGGGAGCTGTTTTTT
TRBV6-6	TRBJ2-4	TRBD2	many	CASSPEPGGNIQYF	TGTGCCAGCAGCCCCGAGCCGGGGGGGAACATTCAGTACTTC
TRBV5-6	TRBJ2-7	-	few	CASSFLTLYEQYF	TGTGCCAGCAGCTTTCTCACACTGTACGAGCAGTACTTC
TRBV7-2	TRBJ1-4	-	many	CASSLDGRKNEKLFF	TGTGCCAGCAGCTTAGACGGGCGGAAGAATGAAAAACTGTTTTTT
TRBV2	TRBJ2-5	-	many	CASSEEETQYF	TGTGCCAGCAGTGAAGAAGAGACCCAGTACTTC
TRBV5-1	TRBJ1-5	-	-	CASSRGSNQPQHF	TGCGCCAGCAGCCGGGGGTCCAATCAGCCCCAGCATTTT
TRBV29-1	TRBJ2-3	TRBD2	many	CSVGGSTDTQYF	TGCAGCGTTGGCGGGAGTACAGATACGCAGTATTTT
TRBV2	TRBJ1-6	TRBD1	many	CASRSEAGGESPLHF	TGTGCCAGCAGATCGGAGGCAGGGGGCGAATCACCCCTCCACTTT
TRBV12-3/TRBV12-4	TRBJ2-7	-	many	CASSHSDGYEQYF	TGTGCCAGCAGTCATTCCGACGGATACGAGCAGTACTTC
TRBV10-2	TRBJ1-2	-	many	CASSGGNYGYTF	TGCGCCAGCAGTGGGGGGAACTATGGCTACACCTTC
TRBV19	TRBJ1-2	-	many	CASEENYGYTF	TGTGCCAGTGAGGAGAACTATGGCTACACCTTC
TRBV29-1	TRBJ2-3	-	-	CSVDLTDTQYF	TGCAGCGTTGACCTCACAGATACGCAGTATTTT
TRBV4-2	TRBJ2-2	-	few	CASSQVRAPNTGELFF	TGTGCCAGCAGCCAAGTGAGGGCGCCGAACACCGGGGAGCTGTTTTTT
TRBV19	TRBJ2-3	-	few	CASSGEVEVEGTDTQYF	TGTGCCAGTAGCGGGGAGGTGGAGGTCGAAGGCACAGATACGCAGTATTTT
TRBV15	TRBJ2-7	TRBD1	many	CATSIRQGQVEQYF	TGTGCCACCAGCATTAGACAGGGGCAAGTCGAGCAGTACTTC
TRBV20-1	TRBJ2-3	-	many	CSARLVTDTQYF	TGCAGTGCTAGACTAGTCACAGATACGCAGTATTTT
TRBV7-9	TRBJ1-2	-	many	CASSLAGSRGGYTF	TGTGCCAGCAGCCTCGCGGGGTCACGGGGTGGCTACACCTTC
TRBV27	TRBJ2-3	TRBD2	few	CASSSPFSGSSTDTQYF	TGTGCCAGCAGTTCCCCCTTTAGCGGGAGTAGCACAGATACGCAGTATTTT
TRBV10-3	TRBJ1-2	-	-	CAMRTPGDYGYTF	TGTGCCATGAGGACCCCAGGAGACTATGGCTACACCTTC
TRBV7-2	TRBJ2-1	-	many	CASSLRAGEQFF	TGTGCCAGCAGCTTACGGGCGGGCGAGCAGTTCTTC
TRBV29-1	TRBJ2-5	-	many	CSIRGTPVGTQYF	TGCAGCATCCGCGGGACACCGGTTGGGACCCAGTACTTC
TRBV5-4	TRBJ2-3	-	few	CASSPTLGADTQYF	TGTGCCAGCAGCCCCACCCTAGGGGCAGATACGCAGTATTTT
TRBV12-3/TRBV12-4	TRBJ1-2	-	-	CASRGGGYTF	TGTGCCAGCAGGGGGGGCGGCTACACCTTC
TRBV15	TRBJ2-1	TRBD1	many	CATSDYAVRGIYEQFF	TGTGCCACCAGCGATTACGCAGTCAGGGGGATATATGAGCAGTTCTTC